This TCR beta chain derives from a study of T cells in localized non-small cell lung cancer. Study-level findings and limits: Clonality of T cells reached its maximum in uninvolved adjacent lung, surpassing tumor. Longer overall survival associated with higher blood T cell density; shorter survival with higher adjacent-lung clonality. Analysis by sequencing included only one tumor region, so heterogeneity remains possible. Appearance in adjacent lung was seen for a median approximately 59 of the top 100 tumor clones.

Regarding this clone: What it binds is unknown.

Assay used: immunoSEQ multiplex PCR; TCRdb lists only in-frame clones, some missing. The table has tens of thousands of clones, about 87% seen once. Material: peripheral blood, obtained before any cancer treatment. This clonotype was sampled from a man aged 18-55 years with stage I lung adenocarcinoma.

The CDR3 bases are TGTGCCAGCACCGGGACAGGGTTTGTCACCATATATTTT. This codes for CASTGTGFVTIYF. The rearrangement links TRBV11-2 to TRBJ1-3, with 9 bases lining up with TRBD1. The CDR3 sequence is 13 residues long. Looked up from germline, CDR1 is SGHAT and CDR2 is FQNNGV. V dropped 7 bases and J dropped 9; count of bases not matched to a gene: 7.